Shown below are 24 T cell receptor beta chains from a single sample sequenced in a study of spatial heterogeneity in lung cancer. TCRdb redid the calling of the 5' RACE reads with MiXCR, one entry per CDR3 protein. In the table there are 55,000 to 75,000 distinct CDR3 sequences, about 9.5% of which are singletons. Time point reported: blood at routine non-recurrence follow-up after resection. The starting material was PBMCs, obtained at follow-up. The receptors stem from a female donor with early-stage non-small cell lung cancer.

This clonotype was detected many times. The V and J genes are TRBV28 and TRBJ1-3, with D maybe TRBD1 (5 bases). This CDR3 comprises 12 residues. V lost 5 bases and J lost 10, with 12 bases in between. Germline lookup yields CDR1 MDHEN and CDR2 SYDVKM. CDR3 DNA sequence: TGTGCCAGCAGTCGGGGGTACGGGACCATATATTTT. Its translation: CASSRGYGTIYF.

This clonotype has a count of ten or more. The chain carries TRBV18 and TRBJ1-3; no clear D. In germline, CDR1 is KGHSH, CDR2 LQKENI. The V end lost 0 bases, the J end lost 3 bases, and 9 bases lay between the germline ends. The CDR3 runs to 15 residues. The CDR3 loop reads CASSPPSQSGNTIYF. The CDR3 nucleotides read TGTGCCAGCTCACCACCAAGCCAGAGTGGAAACACCATATATTTT.

This clonotype was seen a few times. The chain employs TRBV9 and TRBJ1-5, with 9 bases that match TRBD1. The length of the CDR3 is 15 residues. Germline V gene sequence: CDR1 SGDLS, CDR2 YYNGEE. The J segment lost 0 bases and the V segment lost 3 bases, leaving 1 base of the junction unmatched. CDR3 loop: CASSEGQGSNQPQHF. The DNA for the CDR3 is TGTGCCAGCAGCGAGGGACAGGGTAGCAATCAGCCCCAGCATTTT.

Remarks on this clonotype: An end of the junction does not agree with germline; a read error may underlie this. The V gene is TRBV28, the J gene TRBJ2-1, with 12 positions matching TRBD2. The germline V gene encodes CDR1 MDHEN and CDR2 SYDVKM. The CDR3 totals 15 residues. The CDR3 region is CASGFETSGRNERFF. The CDR3 nucleotides are TGTGCCAGCGGTTTCGAAACTAGCGGGAGGAATGAGCGGTTCTTC. The entire variable domain, with the rest obtained from reference TRBV28 and TRBJ2-1, is as follows: DVKVTQSSRYLVKRTGEKVFLECVQDMDHENMFWYRQDPGLGLRLIYFSYDVKMKEKGDIPEGYSVSREKKERFSLILESASTNQTSMYLCASGFETSGRNERFFGPGTRLTVL.

This clonotype was counted ten times or more. The chain couples TRBV4-1 to TRBJ2-1; TRBD2 is a possible D gene (5 bases). The CDR3 contains 16 residues. V was shortened by 0 bases and J by 3 bases, with 12 bases between the two germline ends. CDR1 is MGHRA, CDR2 YSYEKL, per germline. CDR3 protein: CASSQDLGDGYNEQFF. The CDR3 DNA follows: TGCGCCAGCAGCCAAGATCTGGGAGACGGCTACAATGAGCAGTTCTTC.

This clonotype appeared many times. This chain joins TRBV5-1 and TRBJ2-4, with no clear D. This CDR3 has 13 residues. Per the germline V gene, CDR1 is SGHRS and CDR2 is YFSETQ. The ends were cut back, 0 bases at V and 5 bases at J, with 6 bases in the middle. CDR3 amino acids: CASSLGSENIQYF. CDR3 in DNA: TGCGCCAGCAGCTTGGGCTCAGAAAACATTCAGTACTTC.

Many counts were recorded for this clonotype. This chain's CDR3 is CASSLFPPLIDRDTDTQYF. The CDR3 DNA is TGTGCCAGCAGTCTCTTTCCTCCTCTTATCGACAGGGACACAGATACGCAGTATTTT. This rearrangement joins TRBV6-5 to TRBJ2-3; 7 bases agree with TRBD1. From germline, CDR1 is MNHEY and CDR2 SVGAGI. CDR3 length equals 19 residues. Trimming removed 5 bases from V and 2 bases from J; junction bases left unmatched: 19.

The J gene is TRBJ2-3, the V gene TRBV12-3 or TRBV12-4; D remains unclear. This CDR3 comprises 16 residues. Trimming removed 4 bases from V and 1 base from J, with 15 bases in between. CDR3 amino acids: CASSSWGRLGTDTQYF. The CDR3 DNA reads as TGTGCCAGCAGTTCGTGGGGAAGACTGGGCACAGATACGCAGTATTTT.

This clonotype was counted at least ten times. The chain joins TRBV11-2 to TRBJ1-1, with 7 bases matching TRBD1. This CDR3 comprises 18 residues. Per germline, CDR1 SGHAT and CDR2 FQNNGV. V was clipped by 1 base and J by 4 bases; unmatched bases: 15. CDR3 DNA sequence: TGTGCCAGCAGCTTAGTAGGGGCAGGGGGAGCGTTTTTCACTGAAGCTTTCTTT. Translated: CASSLVGAGGAFFTEAFF.

The gene calls are TRBV18 and TRBJ2-5; D ambiguous. This CDR3 comprises 13 residues. Trimming cost V 3 bases and J 3 bases, with 8 bases left between them. Germline V lookup: CDR1 KGHSH, CDR2 LQKENI. DNA for the CDR3: TGTGCCAGCTCACCGTTGGGGAAAGAGACCCAGTACTTC. It yields the protein CASSPLGKETQYF. Variable domain in full (rest from reference TRBV18 and TRBJ2-5): NAGVMQNPRHLVRRRGQEARLRCSPMKGHSHVYWYRQLPEEGLKFMVYLQKENIIDESGMPKERFSAEFPKEGPSILRIQQVVRGDSAAYFCASSPLGKETQYFGPGTRLLVL.

This clonotype was counted at least ten times. The J gene is TRBJ1-1, the V gene TRBV3-1; D remains unclear. The CDR3 extends over 13 amino acids. Germline V gives CDR1 LGHDT, CDR2 YNNKEL (reference sequence). Trimming pared 0 bases from V and 5 bases from J, leaving 7 bases between. In nucleotides, the CDR3 is TGTGCCAGCAGCCAAGAGGGAGGGACTGAAGCTTTCTTT. Its translation is CASSQEGGTEAFF. Using reference TRBV3-1 and TRBJ1-1 for the parts outside the CDR3, the full variable domain is DTAVSQTPKYLVTQMGNDKSIKCEQNLGHDTMYWYKQDSKKFLKIMFSYNNKELIINETVPNRFSPKSPDKAHLNLHINSLELGDSAVYFCASSQEGGTEAFFGQGTRLTVV.

This clonotype was observed many times. The V and J genes are TRBV7-2 and TRBJ2-7; D remains unclear. This CDR3 spans 13 amino acids. Looked up from germline, CDR1 is SGHTA and CDR2 is FQGNSA. The V end lost 2 bases, the J end lost 1 base, and 6 bases lay between the germline ends. CDR3 sequence reads: CASSLSQSYEQYF. The CDR3 bases are TGTGCCAGCAGCTTATCGCAGTCCTACGAGCAGTACTTC.

The chain combines TRBV6-6 with TRBJ2-7, with D perhaps being TRBD1 or TRBD2 (6 bases each). Looked up from germline, CDR1 is MNHNY and CDR2 is SVGAGI (reference sequence). V was cut by 4 bases and J by 3 bases, with 13 bases left in between. The CDR3 has 14 residues. The CDR3 bases are TGTGCCAGCAGTTTGGGGGGCGACTTCTACGAGCAGTACTTC. This gives the protein CASSLGGDFYEQYF.

This chain joins TRBV18 and TRBJ2-2; a possible D gene is TRBD1 (6 bases). The germline gives CDR1 KGHSH, CDR2 LQKENI. CDR3 length equals 15 residues. V lost 4 bases, J lost 5 bases, and 14 bases lay in between. CDR3 residues: CASSLDRGGTGELFF. CDR3 in DNA: TGTGCCAGCTCACTTGACAGAGGGGGAACCGGGGAGCTGTTTTTT.

This clonotype was counted ten times or more. The genes are TRBV7-8 and TRBJ2-1; the D is unclear. V shed 1 base and J shed 2 bases, with 6 bases lying between them. CDR1 and CDR2 (germline): SGHVS, FQNEAQ. This CDR3 has 14 residues. The CDR3 here is CASSLGAAYNEQFF. The DNA of the CDR3 is TGTGCCAGCAGCTTAGGGGCGGCCTACAATGAGCAGTTCTTC.

This clonotype was recorded many times. The gene calls are TRBV11-1 and TRBJ2-5; 8 bases are a match to TRBD2. The germline CDR1 and CDR2 sequences are SGHAT and FQDESV (reference sequence). V shed 3 bases, J shed 4 bases, and the junction held 4 bases outside the gene matches. This CDR3 spans 14 amino acids. The CDR3 is CASSLGLVLETQYF. In DNA, the CDR3 is TGTGCCAGCAGCTTGGGACTAGTGTTAGAGACCCAGTACTTC.

At least ten counts were recorded for this clonotype. The chain links TRBV15 to TRBJ2-7; D not certain. Germline assignment: CDR1 LNHNV and CDR2 YYDKDF (reference sequence). The CDR3 is 15 amino acids. V shed 0 bases and J shed 0 bases, with 9 bases lying between them. The CDR3 region has the DNA TGTGCCACCAGCAGAGAAGAGACTCACTCCTACGAGCAGTACTTC. Its translation: CATSREETHSYEQYF.

This clonotype was observed at least ten times. The chain carries TRBV10-3 and TRBJ2-5; D unclear. The V end lost 4 bases, the J end lost 4 bases, and 10 bases lay between the germline ends. Germline lookup yields CDR1 ENHRY and CDR2 SYGVKD. This CDR3 comprises 13 residues. The CDR3: CAISGQLGETQYF. As DNA, the CDR3 is TGTGCCATCAGTGGCCAACTTGGAGAGACCCAGTACTTC.

This chain uses TRBV6-2 or TRBV6-3 with TRBJ1-2; no firm D call. The CDR3 covers 14 residues. The germline gives CDR1 MNHEY, CDR2 SVGEGT. Trimming left V 0 bases short and J 5 bases short, with 10 bases between. In DNA, the CDR3 is TGTGCCAGCAGTTACTCCGTACCCTTTTATGGCTACACCTTC. Its protein product is CASSYSVPFYGYTF.

The gene calls are TRBV6-1 and TRBJ1-5; TRBD1 aligns across 7 bases. V was pared by 1 base and J by 6 bases, with 3 bases of the junction left unmatched. The CDR3 totals 14 residues. Germline V CDR1 and CDR2: MNHNS, SASEGT. The CDR3 spells CASSEEGGPQPQHF. As DNA, the CDR3 is TGTGCCAGCAGTGAAGAAGGGGGCCCTCAGCCCCAGCATTTT.

This clonotype occurred a few times. The chain employs TRBV11-3 and TRBJ2-1; D perhaps matches TRBD1 (5 bases). Germline lookup yields CDR1 SGHNT and CDR2 YENEEA. This CDR3 has 15 residues. V was trimmed by 5 bases and J by 2 bases, leaving 13 bases between them. In DNA, the CDR3 is TGTGCCAGCAGCCCCTTTGACAGCACCTACAATGAGCAGTTCTTC. It translates to CASSPFDSTYNEQFF. Looking up the rest from reference TRBV11-3 and TRBJ2-1 gives the full variable domain: EAGVVQSPRYKIIEKKQPVAFWCNPISGHNTLYWYLQNLGQGPELLIRYENEEAVDDSQLPKDRFSAERLKGVDSTLKIQPAELGDSAVYLCASSPFDSTYNEQFFGPGTRLTVL.

This clonotype was counted between two and nine times. V is TRBV6-5 and J is TRBJ2-5; D not resolved. V was cut by 7 bases and J by 2 bases, with 5 bases left in between. This CDR3 spans 11 amino acids. Per germline, CDR1 MNHEY and CDR2 SVGAGI. In DNA form, the CDR3 reads TGTGCCAGCACCAGACAAGAGACCCAGTACTTC. Its translation is CASTRQETQYF.

This clonotype was observed at least ten times. The chain links TRBV7-9 to TRBJ1-2; D gene ambiguous. Germline CDR1 and CDR2: SEHNR and FQNEAQ (reference sequence). V lost 0 bases and J lost 10, with 21 bases in between. The CDR3 has 16 residues. The CDR3 nucleotides are TGTGCCAGCAGCTTAGCCGGGCCCCTCAGGTCTCTGTCCTACACCTTC. It yields the protein CASSLAGPLRSLSYTF.

This clonotype was counted many times. This chain connects TRBV7-9 to TRBJ1-2; D ambiguous. The CDR3 loop spans 12 amino acids. CDR1 and CDR2 from the germline V gene are SEHNR and FQNEAQ (reference sequence). Trimming left V 3 bases short and J 4 bases short, with 6 bases between. In DNA form, the CDR3 reads TGTGCCAGCAGCTTGGGGTCCTATGGCTACACCTTC. It translates to CASSLGSYGYTF.